These 24 T cell receptor beta chains share one sample of origin, sequenced in a study of CD8+CD57+ T cells in acquired aplastic anemia. Sequencing was done on patients that had shown CD8+CD57+ cell expansion by flow cytometry. TCR beta VDJ and CDR3 profiling used genomic DNA as template. TCRdb used MiXCR to reprocess the reads, holding one entry per CDR3 protein. The data show around 120,000 distinct CDR3 sequences, less than 50% seen once. Sequencing was performed on sorted CD4+, CD8+, or CD8+CD57+ T cells (not recorded which) from PBMCs. These receptors all stem from a human donor with aplastic anemia.

In this sample, this clonotype turned up many times. V usage is TRBV7-8 and J usage is TRBJ1-5; D might be TRBD1 (6 bases). The CDR3 length is 15 residues. The germline V gene has CDR1 SGHVS and CDR2 FQNEAQ. V lost 5 bases and J lost 4, with 15 bases in between. Here the CDR3 DNA reads TGTGCCAGCAGCCCCAGGGACACTTCAAATCAGCCCCAGCATTTT. This encodes CASSPRDTSNQPQHF. Full variable domain (missing parts from reference TRBV7-8 and TRBJ1-5): GAGVSQSPRYKVAKRGQDVALRCDPISGHVSLFWYQQALGQGPEFLTYFQNEAQLDKSGLPSDRFFAERPEGSVSTLKIQRTQQEDSAVYLCASSPRDTSNQPQHFGDGTRLSIL.

This sequence joins TRBV11-2 and TRBJ2-1, with 7 bases lining up with TRBD2. The CDR3 extends over 14 amino acids. Germline assignment: CDR1 SGHAT and CDR2 FQNNGV. The J segment lost 7 bases and the V segment lost 7 bases, leaving 10 bases of the junction unmatched. In nucleotides, the CDR3 is TGTGCCAGCAACAGACCGGGACTACGTAATGAGCAGTTCTTC. Amino acids: CASNRPGLRNEQFF.

This clonotype came up many times. V is TRBV9 and J is TRBJ1-2; 8 bases are shared with TRBD1. Germline V gene lookup returns CDR1 SGDLS and CDR2 YYNGEE. J lost 3 bases, V lost 4 bases, and 8 bases had no gene match. This CDR3 contains 15 residues. The CDR3 reads CASSLGNRGDYGYTF. As DNA, the CDR3 is TGTGCCAGCAGCCTAGGGAACAGGGGGGACTATGGCTACACCTTC.

This chain uses TRBV24-1 with TRBJ2-1; 9 nucleotides line up with TRBD2. In germline, CDR1 is KGHDR, CDR2 SFDVKD. Trimming at V came to 6 bases and at J to 4 bases, leaving 15 bases not matched to a gene. The CDR3 is 18 amino acids. The CDR3 coding sequence is TGTGCCACCAGTAACACCCCCCGGCCTAGCGGGGAATACAATGAGCAGTTCTTC. Residues: CATSNTPRPSGEYNEQFF.

Many counts were recorded for this clonotype. In nucleotides, the CDR3 is TGTGCCAGCAGTGAAAGGGGGACAGGGATCTACGAGCAGTACGTC. This gives the protein CASSERGTGIYEQYV. The chain couples TRBV2 to TRBJ2-7, with TRBD1 identical over 9 bases. CDR3 size: 15 residues. CDR1 and CDR2 (germline): SNHLY, FYNNEI. With 2 bases clipped from V and 3 bases from J, the junction kept 5 bases outside the gene matches.

The chain carries TRBV4-1 and TRBJ2-7; tentatively, D is TRBD1 (6 bases). The V gene's germline CDR1 is MGHRA and CDR2 YSYEKL. Trimming took off 5 bases at V and 0 bases at J, with 14 bases between the two ends. This CDR3 contains 15 residues. Written as DNA, the CDR3 is TGCGCCAGCAGCTTGCCAGGGGCCAGCTCCTACGAGCAGTACTTC. It yields the protein CASSLPGASSYEQYF.

The chain uses TRBV5-1 and TRBJ2-5; the match to TRBD1 covers 10 bases. The CDR3 runs to 13 residues. The germline gives CDR1 SGHRS, CDR2 YFSETQ. Trimming at V came to 6 bases and at J to 6 bases, leaving 5 bases not matched to a gene. In DNA, the CDR3 is TGCGCCAGCACCCCGACAGGGGGCCAGACCCAGTACTTC. Protein: CASTPTGGQTQYF.

The chain joins TRBV18 to TRBJ2-3, with D possibly TRBD2 on 7 matching bases. This CDR3 has 15 residues. The V end was cut by 2 bases, the J end by 2 bases, with 11 bases between. From germline, CDR1 is KGHSH and CDR2 LQKENI. The DNA for the CDR3 is TGTGCCAGCTCACCAACGGGGGGCCCCACAGATACGCAGTATTTT. Translation gives CASSPTGGPTDTQYF.

This clonotype has ten or more counts. The chain is built from TRBV5-1 and TRBJ1-2; weak D call: TRBD1 (6 bases). The germline gives CDR1 SGHRS, CDR2 YFSETQ. V dropped 7 bases and J dropped 2 bases, with 18 bases sitting between them. There are 15 residues in the CDR3. The CDR3 DNA sequence: TGCGCCAGCCGCAGGGCAGGGGCACCCAACTATGGCTACACCTTC. Protein: CASRRAGAPNYGYTF.

CDR3 amino acids: CASSFARISGTGCNQPQHF. In DNA, the CDR3 is TGTGCCAGCAGCTTCGCGAGGATTTCGGGGACAGGGTGCAATCAGCCCCAGCATTTT. The J gene is TRBJ1-5, the V gene TRBV13; 9 nucleotides agree with TRBD1. V was clipped by 3 bases and J by 2 bases; unmatched bases: 14. This CDR3 is built from 19 residues. The germline V gene has CDR1 PRHDT and CDR2 FYEKMQ (reference sequence).

This clonotype has ten or more counts. The gene calls are TRBV14 and TRBJ2-3, with D perhaps matching TRBD2 (5 bases). With 4 bases removed from V and 2 bases from J, the gap between germline ends came to 13 bases. The CDR3 totals 15 residues. The germline gives CDR1 SGHDN, CDR2 FVKESK. In nucleotides, the CDR3 is TGTGCCAGCAGCCGAGGGCCCCTTCTCACAGATACGCAGTATTTT. Translation: CASSRGPLLTDTQYF.

A note on this clonotype: A much larger clone sits a single nucleotide away, making a read error possible. The rearrangement joins TRBV4-2 to TRBJ2-3; TRBD2 aligns across 8 bases. CDR1 and CDR2 from the germline V gene are LGHNA and YNFKEQ. This CDR3 spans 16 amino acids. In DNA, the CDR3 is TGTGCCAGCAGCCCTCGGCGGGGGGTTAGCACAGATACGCGGTATTTT. It specifies CASSPRRGVSTDTRYF.

This clonotype occurred once. Germline and junction disagree at one end, which may indicate a read error. The V call is TRBV10-3, the J call TRBJ2-1, with 9 bases aligning to TRBD2. The germline gives CDR1 ENHRY, CDR2 SYGVKD. The CDR3 loop spans 12 amino acids. CDR3 bases: TGTGCCACCGCCCTAGCGGGGAATGCGCAGTTCTTC. Protein: CATALAGNAQFF.

This clonotype was recorded a few times. The CDR3 bases are TGCAGTGCTAGAGATTCCAGGAGACAGGGGGCGATCGGGGCCAACGTCCTGACTTTC. Protein sequence: CSARDSRRQGAIGANVLTF. This chain connects TRBV20-1 to TRBJ2-6, with 10 bases identical to TRBD1. Trimming at V came to 0 bases and at J to 4 bases, leaving 12 bases not matched to a gene. The CDR3 extends over 19 amino acids. Germline values: CDR1 DFQATT, CDR2 SNEGSKA (reference sequence).

The V gene is TRBV7-2, the J gene TRBJ1-1; D ambiguous. There are 15 residues in the CDR3. Germline CDR1 SGHTA, CDR2 FQGNSA. The V end was cut by 3 bases, the J end by 1 base, with 12 bases between. The CDR3 nucleotides are TGTGCCAGCAGCTTCGCCGGACTAGGGAACACTGAAGCTTTCTTT. Protein: CASSFAGLGNTEAFF. Full variable domain (outside the CDR3, taken from reference TRBV7-2 and TRBJ1-1): GAGVSQSPSNKVTEKGKDVELRCDPISGHTALYWYRQSLGQGLEFLIYFQGNSAPDKSGLPSDRFSAERTGGSVSTLTIQRTQQEDSAVYLCASSFAGLGNTEAFFGQGTRLTVV.

Of note for this clonotype: Since a much larger clone is just one base distant, this may be a read error. No conserved phenylalanine or tryptophan ends this CDR3, so it is likely a read error. The chain combines TRBV11-2 with TRBJ2-1; D could derive from TRBD1 or TRBD2 (5 bases each). The CDR3 is 11 amino acids. Germline CDR1 SGHAT, CDR2 FQNNGV. V was cut by 3 bases and J by 12 bases, with 9 bases left in between. The CDR3 is CASSLGGGQFL. The CDR3 DNA reads TGTGCCAGCAGCTTGGGTGGGGGGCAGTTCCTC.

This clonotype has just a few counts. This chain connects TRBV4-1 to TRBJ1-5; 7 bases are a match to TRBD1. The CDR3 consists of 18 residues. Germline CDR1 MGHRA, CDR2 YSYEKL. V shed 0 bases, J shed 7 bases, and the junction held 15 bases outside the gene matches. This chain's CDR3 is CASSQDNPPRGAWQPQHF. CDR3 nucleotide sequence: TGCGCCAGCAGCCAAGATAATCCGCCCAGGGGGGCTTGGCAGCCCCAGCATTTT.

The J gene is TRBJ1-4, the V gene TRBV7-2; perhaps TRBD1 as D (5 bases). This CDR3 has 17 amino acids. CDR1 SGHTA and CDR2 FQGNSA come from the germline V gene. V was shortened by 0 bases and J by 0 bases, with 11 bases between the two germline ends. CDR3 region: CASSLAGGGTTNEKLFF. The CDR3 DNA is TGTGCCAGCAGCTTAGCGGGCGGGGGAACAACTAATGAAAAACTGTTTTTT.

This clonotype was counted at least ten times. This rearrangement joins TRBV12-3 or TRBV12-4 to TRBJ1-1; D uncertain. Between the trimmed V and J ends, which lost 7 bases and 2 bases, there was a span of 11 bases. CDR3 length: 13 amino acids. The CDR3 loop reads CASTLAENTEAFF. The CDR3 nucleotides read TGTGCCAGCACCCTCGCGGAAAACACTGAAGCTTTCTTT.

The J gene is TRBJ2-5, the V gene TRBV2; maybe TRBD1 (6 bases). The DNA end lines up better with TRBJ2-7; the J call may be wrong. Germline CDR1 SNHLY, CDR2 FYNNEI. The CDR3 has 11 residues. As DNA, the CDR3 is TGTGCCAGCCAACAGGGTTCCGAGCAGTACTTC. This sequence encodes CASQQGSEQYF.

Here the CDR3 reads CASSLAGLVHGYTF. CDR3 in DNA: TGTGCCAGCAGCTTAGCTGGTTTAGTACATGGCTACACCTTC. The V gene is TRBV7-8, the J gene TRBJ1-2, with D uncertain. This CDR3 spans 14 amino acids. Trimming removed 0 bases at V and 6 bases at J, with 11 bases between. The germline V gene encodes CDR1 SGHVS and CDR2 FQNEAQ.

This clonotype was picked up many times. V gene TRBV5-1 combines with J gene TRBJ2-7; TRBD1 might be the D (5 bases). This CDR3 spans 13 amino acids. V gave up 7 bases and J gave up 2 bases, with 13 bases separating them. Germline CDR1 reads SGHRS; CDR2 reads YFSETQ. This CDR3 reads CASGNDRPYEQYF. The CDR3 DNA reads TGCGCCAGCGGTAACGACAGACCCTACGAGCAGTACTTC.

This chain links TRBV19 with TRBJ1-1, with 7 bases identical to TRBD1. J gave up 8 bases and V 6 bases, and 9 bases lay outside the gene matches. This CDR3 is built from 13 residues. In germline, CDR1 is LNHDA, CDR2 SQIVND (reference sequence). The CDR3 DNA follows: TGTGCCAGTAGGAGGGGGACAGTCCCCGAAGCTTTCTTT. This encodes CASRRGTVPEAFF.

This clonotype has ten or more counts. One end of the junction is discordant with germline, which a read error may explain. The chain is built from TRBV4-1 and TRBJ1-3, with D unclear. CDR3 length equals 14 residues. Germline V gene lookup returns CDR1 MGHRA and CDR2 YSYEKL. The CDR3 sequence is CASSSLGPGSTIYF. CDR3 bases: TGCGCCAGCAGCTCTTTGGGTCCTGGAAGCACCATATATTTT.